What follows is one TCR beta chain and its context. The protocol was immunoSEQ multiplex PCR, while the TCRdb copy is restricted to in-frame clones and leaves out a portion. The sample gives approximately 54,000 clones, about 91% of which show up once; about 1.2% is in the top ten. The data were obtained in a study of T cell changes during pregnancy in multiple sclerosis. The CDR3 is 12 amino acids. Germline V gene data show CDR1 as SGHRS and CDR2 as YFSETQ. V was clipped by 4 bases and J by 6 bases, with 9 bases between them. The chain employs TRBV5-1 and TRBJ2-3, with D possibly matching TRBD1 (6 bases). This receptor was obtained from a female donor in good health, enrolled as a control in a pregnancy study. Here the sequenced sample was peripheral blood, taken after pregnancy. The CDR3 bases are TGCGCCAGCAGCAATCAGGGGGATACGCAGTATTTT. It codes for CASSNQGDTQYF.